What follows are 28 T cell receptor beta chains derived from one specimen sequenced in a study of Ad26.COV2.S vaccination and SARS-CoV-2 variants. The treatment here: roughly 19 received Ad26.COV2.S at low or high dose, single or two shots; several received placebo; per-sample allocation not given. Sampling was done on day 63 after the first vaccine or placebo injection. TCRdb keeps only in-frame clones here, not all; method: immunoSEQ multiplex PCR. The profile shows about 680,000 clones, roughly 90% of them singletons. The sequences come from peripheral blood, collected in a trial of Ad26.COV2.S vaccine versus placebo. The receptors shown here come from a person between 18 and 60 years old who received the Ad26.COV2.S COVID-19 vaccine or a placebo.

V gene TRBV5-1 combines with J gene TRBJ2-6; weak D call: TRBD1 (6 bases). This CDR3 comprises 15 residues. Germline CDR1 is SGHRS and CDR2 is YFSETQ. V lost 8 bases to trimming and J lost 2 bases, with 14 bases between them. This CDR3 is CASNLDSAGANVLTF. In DNA, the CDR3 is TGCGCCAGTAACCTGGACAGCGCTGGGGCCAACGTCCTGACTTTC.

The chain employs TRBV5-1 and TRBJ2-2; no reliable D call. CDR1 is SGHRS and CDR2 is YFSETQ in the germline V gene. The CDR3 spans 14 residues. With 0 bases removed from V and 6 bases from J, the gap between germline ends came to 9 bases. The CDR3 loop is CASSLEGPPGELFF. The CDR3 bases are TGCGCCAGCAGCTTGGAGGGCCCCCCCGGGGAGCTGTTTTTT.

J is TRBJ1-1 and V is TRBV10-1; TRBD1 aligns across 7 bases. Looked up from germline, CDR1 is WNHNN and CDR2 is SYGVQD (reference sequence). The CDR3 spans 14 residues. The V segment lost 10 bases and the J segment 4 bases; nucleotides outside the gene matches: 12. CDR3 residues: CAIPSRGRVTEAFF. For the CDR3, the DNA is TGCGCCATCCCCTCAAGGGGGCGGGTCACTGAAGCTTTCTTT.

The gene calls are TRBV6-5 and TRBJ2-7, with 9 bases that match TRBD1. This CDR3 region has 14 residues. Germline assignment: CDR1 MNHEY and CDR2 SVGAGI. V shed 7 bases and J 2 bases; nucleotides not matched to a gene: 6. CDR3 in DNA: TGTGCCAGCACCCCAGGGACAGGGCCCTACGAGCAGTACTTC. Translating it yields CASTPGTGPYEQYF.

The chain carries TRBV5-1 and TRBJ2-2; 8 bases agree with TRBD2. The length of the CDR3 is 15 residues. The junction had 11 bases not matched to a gene; V was cut back by 7 bases and J by 6 bases. CDR1 is SGHRS, CDR2 YFSETQ, per germline. CDR3 nucleotides: TGCGCCAGCCTCATGTACAGCGGGAGCCCCGGGGAGCTGTTTTTT. Its translation is CASLMYSGSPGELFF. The full variable domain, its missing parts supplied by reference TRBV5-1 and TRBJ2-2, is KAGVTQTPRYLIKTRGQQVTLSCSPISGHRSVSWYQQTPGQGLQFLFEYFSETQRNKGNFPGRFSGRQFSNSRSEMNVSTLELGDSALYLCASLMYSGSPGELFFGEGSRLTVL.

The genes are TRBV19 and TRBJ2-6; the match to TRBD1 covers 7 bases. CDR1 and CDR2 from the germline V gene are LNHDA and SQIVND (reference sequence). CDR3 size: 18 residues. The trim removed 2 bases at V and 0 bases at J, leaving 7 bases unmatched. The CDR3 is CASSILQGSHSGANVLTF. The CDR3 coding sequence is TGTGCCAGTAGTATACTACAGGGGAGCCACTCTGGGGCCAACGTCCTGACTTTC.

CDR3 protein: CASSLGGVANTIYF. In DNA, the CDR3 is TGCGCCAGCAGCTTGGGTGGGGTGGCAAACACCATATATTTT. The chain has TRBV5-1 and TRBJ1-3; no definite D call. This CDR3 is 14 amino acids long. Per germline, CDR1 SGHRS and CDR2 YFSETQ. The V and J ends lost 0 bases and 6 bases respectively, with 10 bases between them.

The genes are TRBV2 and TRBJ2-7; 9 bases fit TRBD1. V gave up 11 bases and J gave up 2 bases; unmatched junction bases: 10. Germline CDR1 SNHLY, CDR2 FYNNEI. The CDR3 totals 14 residues. CDR3 DNA sequence: TGTGCCGGTGCCGGGACAGGGAGAACCTACGAGCAGTACTTC. It translates to CAGAGTGRTYEQYF.

The J gene is TRBJ2-7, the V gene TRBV30, with TRBD2 matching 8 bases. Germline V lookup: CDR1 GTSNPN, CDR2 SVGIG (reference sequence). The CDR3 is made up of 13 amino acids. After removal of 3 bases from V and 4 bases from J, the junction contained 5 bases not matched to a gene. CDR3 amino acids: CAWSPAGVYEQYF. CDR3 in DNA: TGTGCCTGGAGCCCAGCGGGAGTGTACGAGCAGTACTTC.

The chain couples TRBV18 to TRBJ1-5; a possible D gene is TRBD1 (5 bases). V lost 0 bases to trimming and J lost 5 bases, with 11 bases between them. CDR1 and CDR2 from the germline V gene are KGHSH and LQKENI. The CDR3 spans 15 residues. CDR3 coding DNA: TGTGCCAGCTCACCACCGGGAGGGACCTATCAGCCCCAGCATTTT. Translated, it gives CASSPPGGTYQPQHF.

The rearrangement joins TRBV5-1 to TRBJ1-5; possible D gene TRBD1, 6 bases. In germline, CDR1 is SGHRS, CDR2 YFSETQ. Trimming shortened V by 4 bases and J by 7 bases, and 12 bases separated the two germline ends. The CDR3 is 13 residues long. The CDR3 nucleotides are TGCGCCAGCAGCGTCGGGGGCCCCCAGCCCCAGCATTTT. This encodes CASSVGGPQPQHF.

J is TRBJ2-5 and V is TRBV20-1; 9 bases match TRBD2. The CDR3 is 14 amino acids. J was trimmed by 4 bases and V by 3 bases; bases with no gene match: 6. CDR1 DFQATT and CDR2 SNEGSKA come from the germline V gene (reference sequence). As DNA, the CDR3 is TGCAGTGCTAGTGAGGGGACTAGCATAGAGACCCAGTACTTC. Protein: CSASEGTSIETQYF.

The chain recombines TRBV12-3 or TRBV12-4 with TRBJ2-7, with 9 bases aligning to TRBD1. Trimming at V came to 6 bases and at J to 6 bases, leaving 6 bases not matched to a gene. The CDR3 covers 13 residues. As DNA, the CDR3 is TGTGCCAGCAGCCGGGACAGGGCGGGCGAGCAGTACTTC. Translation: CASSRDRAGEQYF.

On this clone: The junction shows a germline mismatch at one end, possibly a read error. This chain joins TRBV10-3 and TRBJ2-4; D not certain. Germline CDR1 reads ENHRY; CDR2 reads SYGVKD. This CDR3 has 8 amino acids. CDR3 amino acids: CAKNIQYF. CDR3 coding DNA: TGCGCCAAAAACATTCAGTACTTC.

The chain employs TRBV9 and TRBJ2-3; TRBD1 matches 9 bases. The CDR3 loop spans 15 amino acids. Losses at the gene ends were 5 bases for V and 2 bases for J; bases not matched to a gene: 6. Germline values: CDR1 SGDLS, CDR2 YYNGEE. CDR3: CASRATGGSTDTQYF. The CDR3 nucleotides are TGTGCCAGCAGAGCTACAGGGGGCTCCACAGATACGCAGTATTTT. Together with reference TRBV9 and TRBJ2-3, the CDR3 gives the full variable domain: DSGVTQTPKHLITATGQRVTLRCSPRSGDLSVYWYQQSLDQGLQFLIQYYNGEERAKGNILERFSAQQFPDLHSELNLSSLELGDSALYFCASRATGGSTDTQYFGPGTRLTVL.

The genes are TRBV6-6 and TRBJ2-7; no firm D call. The CDR3 has 14 residues. The germline V gene encodes CDR1 MNHNY and CDR2 SVGAGI (reference sequence). V was trimmed by 6 bases and J by 3 bases, leaving 15 bases between them. The CDR3: CASSARVPLYEQYF. The DNA of the CDR3 is TGTGCCAGCAGCGCCCGGGTACCCCTCTACGAGCAGTACTTC.

The CDR3 DNA sequence: TGTGCCTGGAGTCCCCCGGGACAGGGGGCTTACAATGAGCAGTTCTTC. This codes for CAWSPPGQGAYNEQFF. The J gene is TRBJ2-1, the V gene TRBV30; 12 nucleotides line up with TRBD1. The CDR3 extends over 16 amino acids. Germline assignment: CDR1 GTSNPN and CDR2 SVGIG (reference sequence). Germline trimming cut 2 bases from V and 4 bases from J; bases unmatched to any gene: 6.

The chain has TRBV5-4 and TRBJ2-3; 9 bases match TRBD2. Trimming cost V 3 bases and J 2 bases; bases outside gene matches: 4. The CDR3 sequence is 15 residues long. Germline assignment: CDR1 SGHNT and CDR2 YYREEE (reference sequence). Written as DNA, the CDR3 is TGTGCCAGCAGCTCTACTAGCGGGCACACAGATACGCAGTATTTT. Its translation: CASSSTSGHTDTQYF.

The CDR3 sequence is CASRRPSGRVGEQFF. The CDR3 DNA reads as TGTGCCAGTAGAAGGCCTAGCGGGAGGGTAGGTGAGCAGTTCTTC. The rearrangement uses TRBV19 and TRBJ2-1; TRBD2 aligns across 12 bases. CDR1 and CDR2 (germline): LNHDA, SQIVND (reference sequence). Losses at the gene ends were 6 bases for V and 9 bases for J; bases not matched to a gene: 9. The CDR3 spans 15 residues.

The chain joins TRBV9 to TRBJ1-3, with TRBD1 as a possible D gene (5 bases). Trimming removed 3 bases at V and 2 bases at J, with 15 bases between. The V gene's germline CDR1 is SGDLS and CDR2 YYNGEE. CDR3 length: 16 amino acids. For the CDR3, the DNA is TGTGCCAGCAGCGGCGGGGCGACCGGGACTGGAAACACCATATATTTT. It yields the protein CASSGGATGTGNTIYF.

This clone was counted a single time. The rearrangement links TRBV30 to TRBJ2-3, with a possible D match to TRBD2 (6 bases). The CDR3 runs 16 residues. Trimming took off 1 base at V and 0 bases at J, with 14 bases between the two ends. CDR1 and CDR2 (germline): GTSNPN, SVGIG (reference sequence). The CDR3 sequence: CAWSEIRSGSTDTQYF. Written as DNA, the CDR3 is TGTGCCTGGAGTGAGATCCGGAGCGGGAGCACAGATACGCAGTATTTT.

The V call is TRBV6-6, the J call TRBJ1-4; no reliable D call. Trimming removed 0 bases from V and 10 bases from J, with 15 bases in between. This CDR3 is 15 amino acids long. The germline gives CDR1 MNHNY, CDR2 SVGAGI (reference sequence). The DNA for the CDR3 is TGTGCCAGCAGTTACTCCGGACGGGAGATAGGAAAACTGTTTTTT. Its translation is CASSYSGREIGKLFF.

The gene calls are TRBV18 and TRBJ2-2; possibly TRBD2 for D (6 bases). This CDR3 is built from 14 residues. Germline V gene lookup returns CDR1 KGHSH and CDR2 LQKENI. The V end lost 4 bases, the J end lost 3 bases, and 9 bases lay between the germline ends. The CDR3 DNA is TGTGCCAGCTCACTGGAGGGTTACACCGGGGAGCTGTTTTTT. This codes for CASSLEGYTGELFF.

The J gene is TRBJ1-1, the V gene TRBV30, with a possible D match to TRBD1 (5 bases). The CDR3 sequence is 12 residues long. The germline CDR1 and CDR2 sequences are GTSNPN and SVGIG (reference sequence). CDR3 region: CAFSPRTGGTFF. The CDR3 DNA reads TGTGCTTTTTCTCCCCGGACCGGGGGAACTTTCTTT.

The chain is built from TRBV7-9 and TRBJ2-3; a weak D match, TRBD2 (5 bases). Germline-derived CDR1 and CDR2 are SEHNR and FQNEAQ (reference sequence). V was trimmed by 7 bases and J by 4 bases, leaving 9 bases between them. CDR3 size: 12 residues. CDR3 protein: CASKQEADTQYF. The CDR3, as DNA: TGTGCCAGCAAGCAGGAGGCAGATACGCAGTATTTT.

Comments on this clone: Additional DNA sequences in this sample encode the identical CDR3. The chain couples TRBV6-5 to TRBJ2-7; possible D gene TRBD1, 5 bases. The CDR3 totals 12 residues. The germline V gene encodes CDR1 MNHEY and CDR2 SVGAGI. V dropped 2 bases and J dropped 3 bases, with 5 bases sitting between them. CDR3 in amino acids: CASSYDSYEQYF. The CDR3 DNA reads TGTGCCAGCAGTTACGACAGCTACGAGCAGTACTTC.

This rearrangement joins TRBV6-5 to TRBJ1-2; TRBD1 might be the D (5 bases). In germline, CDR1 is MNHEY, CDR2 SVGAGI. Trimming removed 4 bases from V and 7 bases from J, with 13 bases in between. CDR3 length: 13 amino acids. In DNA form, the CDR3 reads TGTGCCAGCAGTTCGAACAGGCGACGTGGCTACACCTTC. Translating gives CASSSNRRRGYTF.

CDR3 bases: TGTGCCAGTAGCACCTTTCTAGCGGCAGGAGAGACCCAGTACTTC. It encodes CASSTFLAAGETQYF. The chain recombines TRBV19 with TRBJ2-5, with 7 bases matching TRBD2. The CDR3 spans 15 residues. Trimming cost V 6 bases and J 4 bases; bases outside gene matches: 11. Germline V lookup: CDR1 LNHDA, CDR2 SQIVND (reference sequence). The entire variable domain, with the rest obtained from reference TRBV19 and TRBJ2-5, is as follows: DGGITQSPKYLFRKEGQNVTLSCEQNLNHDAMYWYRQDPGQGLRLIYYSQIVNDFQKGDIAEGYSVSREKKESFPLTVTSAQKNPTAFYLCASSTFLAAGETQYFGPGTRLLVL.